The present T cell receptor (beta chain) was sequenced within a study of shared clonotypes between healthy human individuals. Trimming took off 4 bases at V and 8 bases at J, with 17 bases between the two ends. CDR1 and CDR2 from the germline V gene are MNHEY and SVGAGI. CDR3 length: 14 amino acids. The unsorted PBMC replicate PCRs were performed with about 300 ng DNA, some 30,000 T cell genomes. TCRdb keeps only in-frame clones here, not all; method: immunoSEQ multiplex PCR. The data hold a few hundred thousand clones, with around 80% observed a single time. The sequencing sample was made of PBMCs. The rearrangement links TRBV6-5 to TRBJ1-1; D is undetermined. This TCR was sampled from a woman aged 40 to 49 in good health. Some clones in this sample may be carry-over from other donors' samples. Written as DNA, the CDR3 is TGTGCCAGCAGTTCCGGGTGGGCCCCGTGGGAAGCTTTCTTT. Protein: CASSSGWAPWEAFF.